The 13 T cell receptor beta chains below all came from one sample that was sequenced in a study of radiation and T cells in renal cell carcinoma. The time point denotes: blood 2 weeks post-SBRT. The sample's treatment: 15 Gy SBRT to primary tumor, nephrectomy 4 weeks later. Here immunoSEQ multiplex PCR was the method, and the copy in TCRdb shows in-frame clones only, minus some. The sample records roughly 150,000 clones, roughly 87% being singletons. This specimen consisted of blood, obtained from a patient whose treatment included radiotherapy and nephrectomy. The receptors were gathered from a woman between 45 and 65 years old with renal cell carcinoma.

This chain links TRBV7-9 with TRBJ2-3, with 8 nucleotides matching TRBD2. Looked up from germline, CDR1 is SEHNR and CDR2 is FQNEAQ (reference sequence). The V and J ends lost 5 bases and 4 bases, in that order; junction bases with no gene match: 8. This CDR3 region has 15 residues. The CDR3 region has the DNA TGTGCCAGCAGCCCCAGCGGGGGTGGCGCAGATACGCAGTATTTT. This gives the protein CASSPSGGGADTQYF.

This clone has just one count. The chain couples TRBV23-1 to TRBJ1-2, with D unresolved. TRBV23-1 is treated as an ORF (open reading frame) with a function not yet certain. The CDR3 runs 12 residues. V lost 9 bases and J lost 0, with 8 bases in between. The CDR3 region is CASEIANYGYTF. CDR3 nucleotide sequence: TGCGCCAGTGAAATAGCTAACTATGGCTACACCTTC.

This clone was picked up one time. The chain is built from TRBV6-5 and TRBJ2-3; 8 bases are shared with TRBD2. The CDR3 is 15 residues long. Looked up from germline, CDR1 is MNHEY and CDR2 is SVGAGI. V lost 6 bases, J lost 8 bases, and 13 bases stayed unmatched. The CDR3 reads CASSPPGGRVGTQYF. The CDR3 DNA follows: TGTGCCAGCAGCCCTCCGGGGGGGCGGGTTGGTACGCAGTATTTT.

The chain carries TRBV10-3 and TRBJ2-2; the D is unclear. The CDR3 contains 16 residues. Germline V gene sequence: CDR1 ENHRY, CDR2 SYGVKD. V dropped 6 bases and J dropped 3 bases, with 17 bases sitting between them. CDR3 in DNA: TGTGCCATCAGGTCCGGTGTTATGCGTGACACCGGGGAGCTGTTTTTT. Residues: CAIRSGVMRDTGELFF.

V is TRBV4-2 and J is TRBJ2-3; possible D gene TRBD2, 6 bases. The CDR3 covers 16 residues. Germline V gene data show CDR1 as LGHNA and CDR2 as YNFKEQ. The V and J ends lost 3 bases and 2 bases respectively, with 15 bases between them. The CDR3 DNA sequence: TGTGCCAGCAGCCAGTCACCGGGACTGTTCACAGATACGCAGTATTTT. Translated, it gives CASSQSPGLFTDTQYF.

The V call is TRBV7-9, the J call TRBJ2-3; D call uncertain. Germline V CDR1 and CDR2: SEHNR, FQNEAQ (reference sequence). This CDR3 comprises 16 residues. Trimming removed 1 base from V and 4 bases from J, with 15 bases in between. Here the CDR3 reads CASSLGIGSGADTQYF. The CDR3 bases are TGTGCCAGCAGCTTAGGAATTGGCAGTGGGGCAGATACGCAGTATTTT.

The chain combines TRBV2 with TRBJ1-3, with 7 bases fitting TRBD1. Germline CDR1 reads SNHLY; CDR2 reads FYNNEI. This CDR3 is built from 14 residues. After removal of 5 bases from V and 4 bases from J, the junction contained 5 bases not matched to a gene. CDR3 DNA: TGTGCCAGCAGTCGGACAGGACAGGGAAACACCATATATTTT. Its protein product is CASSRTGQGNTIYF.

This rearrangement joins TRBV7-9 to TRBJ1-2; 7 bases line up with TRBD1. The CDR3 is made up of 16 amino acids. Germline V gives CDR1 SEHNR, CDR2 FQNEAQ (reference sequence). V trimming: 5 bases; J trimming: 0 bases; junction bases outside the gene matches: 9. In DNA, the CDR3 is TGTGCCAGCAGCAAAGGACAGGAAGCGCCTAACTATGGCTACACCTTC. Translating gives CASSKGQEAPNYGYTF.

J is TRBJ1-2 and V is TRBV18; a possible D gene is TRBD1 (5 bases). This CDR3 has 14 amino acids. The ends were cut back, 3 bases at V and 0 bases at J, with 8 bases in the middle. From germline, CDR1 is KGHSH and CDR2 LQKENI. The CDR3 reads CASSPDTTNYGYTF. The CDR3 bases are TGTGCCAGCTCACCGGACACAACTAACTATGGCTACACCTTC.

This rearrangement joins TRBV29-1 to TRBJ2-3, with 11 bases lining up with TRBD2. Trimming cost V 4 bases and J 2 bases; bases outside gene matches: 5. The CDR3 extends over 15 amino acids. Germline V gives CDR1 SQVTM, CDR2 ANQGSEA. In DNA form, the CDR3 reads TGCAGCGTTGGTCTAGCGGGGGGCATCACAGATACGCAGTATTTT. It is translated as CSVGLAGGITDTQYF.

This clone was recorded only once. The V and J genes are TRBV4-3 and TRBJ1-1; D might be TRBD1 (5 bases). Germline-derived CDR1 and CDR2 are LGHNA and YSLEER. The CDR3 extends over 17 amino acids. Trimming cost V 0 bases and J 3 bases, with 17 bases left between them. This CDR3 is CASSQDNGGTYYTEAFF. The CDR3 coding sequence is TGCGCCAGCAGCCAAGATAACGGGGGGACGTATTACACTGAAGCTTTCTTT.

This chain joins TRBV10-2 and TRBJ2-4; 7 bases match TRBD2. Germline V gives CDR1 WSHSY, CDR2 SAAADI. With V trimmed by 3 bases and J by 3 bases, 2 bases remained unmatched. The length of the CDR3 is 14 residues. The CDR3 region has the DNA TGCGCCAGCAGTGAAGCTAGCGGCAAAAACATTCAGTACTTC. It codes for CASSEASGKNIQYF.

V is TRBV18 and J is TRBJ2-1; D is unresolved. The CDR3 consists of 16 residues. Germline lookup yields CDR1 KGHSH and CDR2 LQKENI. Trimming left V 5 bases short and J 0 bases short, with 14 bases between. CDR3 DNA: TGTGCCAGCTCAGGGGTTCCGACGGGCTCCTACAATGAGCAGTTCTTC. Encoded protein: CASSGVPTGSYNEQFF. Supplemented by reference TRBV18 and TRBJ2-1, the full variable domain reads NAGVMQNPRHLVRRRGQEARLRCSPMKGHSHVYWYRQLPEEGLKFMVYLQKENIIDESGMPKERFSAEFPKEGPSILRIQQVVRGDSAAYFCASSGVPTGSYNEQFFGPGTRLTVL.